Listed here are 10 T cell receptor beta chains from one sample, sequenced in a study of blood T cell repertoires in COVID-19. The assay was immunoSEQ multiplex PCR, and TCRdb's table has in-frame clones only and misses some. The sample holds some 170,000 clones, about 91% seen once. The sequenced sample was peripheral blood. These receptors were collected from a woman aged 45 to 65 with acute or convalescent COVID-19.

This clone was counted a single time. The chain joins TRBV19 to TRBJ2-7; possibly TRBD2 for D (5 bases). Germline V gives CDR1 LNHDA, CDR2 SQIVND (reference sequence). Trimming cost V 3 bases and J 0 bases, with 9 bases left between them. The CDR3 loop spans 14 amino acids. CDR3 region: CASSISGHSYEQYF. The CDR3 DNA is TGTGCCAGTAGTATCAGCGGTCACTCCTACGAGCAGTACTTC.

This clone has only a few counts. The DNA of the CDR3 is TGTGCCAGCAGCTTAACAGCGGGGGGGCCGGAGCAGTATTTT. Translated, it gives CASSLTAGGPEQYF. This sequence joins TRBV7-2 and TRBJ2-3, with 10 bases identical to TRBD2. The CDR3 is 14 residues long. Unmatched junction bases numbered 7, after V lost 2 bases and J lost 11 bases. CDR1 SGHTA and CDR2 FQGNSA come from the germline V gene.

Only one count was recorded for this clone. The chain recombines TRBV6-5 with TRBJ2-3, with 7 bases lining up with TRBD1. The CDR3 extends over 15 amino acids. The V gene end was trimmed by 2 bases and the J gene end by 2 bases; junction bases not matched to a gene: 4. Germline V gives CDR1 MNHEY, CDR2 SVGAGI. CDR3 sequence (DNA): TGTGCCAGCAGTTACCGAACAGGGGACACAGATACGCAGTATTTT. Protein: CASSYRTGDTDTQYF.

This clone was observed a handful of times. The chain joins TRBV4-1 to TRBJ1-2; D unresolved. The V gene lost 6 bases and the J gene lost 8 bases, with 10 bases spanning the gap. CDR3 length: 11 residues. Germline V gives CDR1 MGHRA, CDR2 YSYEKL. The CDR3, as DNA: TGCGCCAGCAGTGATAGTTGGGGCTACACCTTC. It yields the protein CASSDSWGYTF.

This clone was detected once. V and J are TRBV6-5 and TRBJ1-2, with 8 positions matching TRBD1. In germline, CDR1 is MNHEY, CDR2 SVGAGI. CDR3 length equals 14 residues. J gave up 4 bases and V 0 bases, and 1 base lay outside the gene matches. The CDR3 loop reads CASSYSQGGYGYTF. The CDR3 region has the DNA TGTGCCAGCAGTTACTCACAGGGGGGCTATGGCTACACCTTC.

About this clone: The sample has other DNA sequences that encode this CDR3 too. V is TRBV14 and J is TRBJ2-2; 14 bases are shared with TRBD2. The CDR3 covers 16 residues. V gave up 4 bases and J gave up 5 bases; unmatched junction bases: 3. Per germline, CDR1 SGHDN and CDR2 FVKESK. The CDR3 loop reads CASSPRTSGGTGELFF. The CDR3 DNA reads TGTGCCAGCAGCCCTCGGACTAGCGGGGGGACCGGGGAGCTGTTTTTT.

The chain recombines TRBV27 with TRBJ2-7; perhaps TRBD2 as D (6 bases). The germline V gene encodes CDR1 MNHEY and CDR2 SMNVEV (reference sequence). The ends were cut back, 2 bases at V and 3 bases at J, with 17 bases in the middle. The CDR3 covers 16 residues. DNA of the CDR3: TGTGCCAGCAGTTTAAGTCCGGGGGTCCTCGTCTACGAGCAGTACTTC. Encoded protein: CASSLSPGVLVYEQYF.

V usage is TRBV30 and J usage is TRBJ1-4; 7 bases are a match to TRBD1. Germline V lookup: CDR1 GTSNPN, CDR2 SVGIG (reference sequence). This CDR3 region has 12 residues. Trimming at V came to 3 bases and at J to 11 bases, leaving 6 bases not matched to a gene. This CDR3 reads CAWRVTGWKLFF. CDR3 coding DNA: TGTGCCTGGAGGGTGACAGGGTGGAAACTGTTTTTT.

V usage is TRBV7-9 and J usage is TRBJ2-7; TRBD2 agrees at 7 bases. The CDR3 contains 14 residues. V was clipped by 5 bases and J by 2 bases; unmatched bases: 6. From germline, CDR1 is SEHNR and CDR2 FQNEAQ (reference sequence). CDR3 amino acids: CASSPRLAPYEQYF. CDR3 nucleotide sequence: TGTGCCAGCAGCCCCAGACTAGCTCCCTACGAGCAGTACTTC.

The rearrangement links TRBV11-2 to TRBJ1-1, with D possibly matching TRBD1 (5 bases). The length of the CDR3 is 13 residues. Germline V gene lookup returns CDR1 SGHAT and CDR2 FQNNGV. Deletions cut 3 bases from V and 8 bases from J, with 13 bases between. The CDR3 sequence: CASSFNGGREAFF. CDR3 nucleotides: TGTGCCAGCAGCTTTAACGGGGGGAGGGAAGCTTTCTTT.